The 3 T cell receptor beta chains in this list originate from one sample, sequenced in a study of monozygotic twins with inflammatory bowel disease. TCRdb reanalyzed the 5' RACE reads, giving one entry per CDR3 protein sequence and no DNA. Its listing shows approximately 200,000 distinct CDR3 sequences. What was sequenced was blood. The receptors here all came from a human donor with ulcerative colitis or Crohn's disease, or a healthy co-twin of an affected twin (not recorded which).

The J gene is TRBJ1-1, the V gene TRBV12-3 or TRBV12-4; TCRdb outputs TRBD1, but without DNA this stays unchecked. This CDR3 is built from 12 residues. CDR3 amino acids: CASSARSQGAFF.

The chain links TRBV5-1 to TRBJ1-2; TCRdb calls TRBD1, which cannot be checked without DNA. This CDR3 comprises 13 residues. Germline values: CDR1 SGHRS, CDR2 YFSETQ. The CDR3 here is CASSPWTDYGYTF. The full variable domain, its missing parts supplied by reference TRBV5-1 and TRBJ1-2, is KAGVTQTPRYLIKTRGQQVTLSCSPISGHRSVSWYQQTPGQGLQFLFEYFSETQRNKGNFPGRFSGRQFSNSRSEMNVSTLELGDSALYLCASSPWTDYGYTFGSGTRLTVV.

The chain uses TRBV11-2 and TRBJ2-5; TCRdb gives TRBD1 as the D gene, but with no DNA this cannot be confirmed. CDR1 SGHAT and CDR2 FQNNGV come from the germline V gene. This CDR3 spans 16 amino acids. CDR3 in amino acids: CASSSLLGTGQETQYF.